This is a list of T cell receptor beta chains from one sample in a study of cytomegalovirus exposure and HLA in healthy donors. Libraries were prepared by immunoSEQ multiplex PCR; TCRdb keeps only in-frame clonotypes and omits some of them. This sample yields under 95,000 clones, of which 76% are seen a single time; roughly 4.8% belongs to the top ten. Input material: PBMCs. These receptor sequences come from a man aged 30 to 45 in good health and CMV-seropositive. CDR3s include the opening cysteine and the closing phenylalanine or tryptophan. Each record gives: V gene, D gene, J gene, clone size, CDR3 protein, CDR3 DNA. D genes are given only for firm matches. Clone size, where shown, is once, few, many, or a class for clones that have expanded.

TRBV7-6,TRBD2,TRBJ2-2,once,CASTRSGGTGELFF,TGTGCCAGCACCCGAAGCGGGGGGACCGGGGAGCTGTTTTTT
TRBV6-1,NA,TRBJ1-2,few,CASSFTGSWYGYTF,TGTGCCAGCAGTTTTACAGGGTCATGGTATGGCTACACCTTC
TRBV5-8,TRBD1,TRBJ2-7,NA,CASSWTGLEFAYEQYF,TGTGCCAGCAGCTGGACAGGGTTAGAATTTGCCTACGAGCAGTACTTC
TRBV13,NA,TRBJ2-7,few,CASSPQQGDEQYF,TGTGCCAGCAGCCCCCAACAGGGCGACGAGCAGTACTTC
TRBV30,TRBD1,TRBJ1-2,NA,CAWTGTGIYGYTF,TGTGCCTGGACCGGGACAGGGATCTATGGCTACACCTTC
TRBV6-6,NA,TRBJ2-2,NA,CASSYRFWEKGGELFF,TGTGCCAGCAGTTACCGCTTTTGGGAGAAAGGCGGGGAGCTGTTTTTT
TRBV25-1,NA,TRBJ2-5,NA,CASTQGETQYF,TGTGCCAGCACCCAGGGGGAGACCCAGTACTTC
TRBV7-3,NA,TRBJ2-5,NA,CASSLSAEETQYF,TGTGCCAGCAGCCTCTCGGCGGAGGAGACCCAGTACTTC
TRBV27,TRBD2,TRBJ2-1,NA,CASSSLQGSGVYNEQFF,TGTGCCAGCAGTTCCCTCCAGGGTAGCGGGGTGTACAATGAGCAGTTCTTC
TRBV7-9,NA,TRBJ2-3,few,CASSPVLTDTQYF,TGTGCCAGCAGCCCTGTCCTCACAGATACGCAGTATTTT
TRBV6-6,NA,TRBJ1-3,few,CASSVQGSGNTIYF,TGTGCCAGCAGTGTCCAGGGGTCTGGAAACACCATATATTTT
TRBV6-5,NA,TRBJ1-6,NA,CASSVARGDSPLHF,TGTGCCAGCAGCGTTGCCCGGGGGGATTCACCCCTCCACTTT
TRBV5-6,TRBD1,TRBJ2-3,NA,CASSLLGQGGDTQYF,TGTGCCAGCAGCTTGTTGGGACAGGGTGGAGATACGCAGTATTTT
TRBV6-1,NA,TRBJ1-5,NA,CASSEPGQPQHF,TGTGCCAGCAGTGAACCAGGCCAGCCCCAGCATTTT
TRBV2,NA,TRBJ2-1,NA,CASSEQGRNLGEQFF,TGTGCCAGCAGTGAACAGGGCAGGAACCTGGGAGAGCAGTTCTTC
TRBV27,TRBD1,TRBJ1-1,NA,CASSLSTGTEAFF,TGTGCCAGCAGTTTATCGACAGGGACTGAAGCTTTCTTT
TRBV6-5,NA,TRBJ1-1,NA,CASTGLGDSAFF,TGTGCCAGTACAGGGCTAGGGGATAGCGCTTTCTTT
TRBV9,TRBD2,TRBJ2-5,NA,CASSVGLAFGETQYF,TGTGCCAGCAGCGTGGGACTAGCGTTTGGAGAGACCCAGTACTTC
TRBV11-2,NA,TRBJ2-3,NA,CASSLSGTDTQYF,TGTGCCAGCAGCTTATCAGGGACAGATACGCAGTATTTT
TRBV15,NA,TRBJ2-3,NA,CATSRVGGRTDTQYF,TGTGCCACCAGCAGGGTGGGGGGGCGCACAGATACGCAGTATTTT
TRBV6-4,TRBD2,TRBJ2-5,once,CASSAGAGAQETQYF,TGTGCCAGCAGTGCGGGAGCGGGGGCTCAAGAGACCCAGTACTTC
TRBV18,TRBD2,TRBJ2-2,NA,CASSPLVAGETGELFF,TGTGCCAGCTCACCACTTGTGGCGGGAGAAACCGGGGAGCTGTTTTTT
TRBV5-4,NA,TRBJ2-5,once,CASSFSQQETQYF,TGTGCCAGCAGCTTTTCACAGCAAGAGACCCAGTACTTC
TRBV4-3,TRBD1,TRBJ2-7,NA,CASSQAPPGQGGEQYF,TGCGCCAGCAGCCAAGCCCCACCGGGACAGGGTGGCGAGCAGTACTTC
TRBV4-2,NA,TRBJ1-2,NA,CASSQVSTAAEGYTF,TGTGCCAGCAGCCAAGTGTCCACAGCGGCTGAAGGCTACACCTTC
TRBV6-5,TRBD1,TRBJ2-3,few,CASSPGTVTDTQYF,TGTGCCAGCAGCCCCGGGACAGTCACAGATACGCAGTATTTT
TRBV9,NA,TRBJ1-1,NA,CASSVGQMNTEAFF,TGTGCCAGCAGCGTGGGGCAGATGAACACTGAAGCTTTCTTT
TRBV30,NA,TRBJ2-7,NA,CAWSGGDIIYEQYF,TGTGCCTGGAGTGGTGGGGACATAATCTACGAGCAGTACTTC
TRBV7-2,NA,TRBJ2-2,NA,CASSPRQGGPGELFF,TGTGCCAGCAGCCCCAGACAGGGAGGTCCCGGGGAGCTGTTTTTT